This T cell receptor (beta chain) was recovered during a study of blood T cell repertoires in COVID-19. Study information: Symptom resolution, clearance, or two negative PCRs marked the recovered donors of Cohort 3. PBMCs, B-cell-depleted T cells, or T cells were the source of the cDNA or gDNA that made up the material.

The study drew participants aged about 18 to 95 years from 24 US areas. Original processing methods: For nucleated cells, counts were estimated from reference gene primer amplification. Sequencing used immunoSEQ multiplex PCR; TCRdb keeps in-frame clones, though not all of them. V and J calls and clone size are copied from that table; D and trimming were computed from the DNA. This repertoire shows 350,000 to 450,000 clones, around 87% found once; its top ten account for around 1.9%. This CDR3 region has 18 residues. Germline lookup yields CDR1 MNHEY and CDR2 SVGEGT. V was cut by 2 bases and J by 0 bases, with 17 bases left in between.

The sequenced material came from PBMCs or T cells enriched from blood (not recorded which). This sequence was found in a man aged 35 to 55 in a cohort exposed to, infected with or recovered from COVID-19 (not recorded which). The gene calls are TRBV6-2 or TRBV6-3 and TRBJ1-5; no firm D call. The CDR3 loop reads CASSYTPGREYSNQPQHF. CDR3 sequence (DNA): TGTGCCAGCAGTTACACCCCAGGACGGGAGTATAGCAATCAGCCCCAGCATTTT.